Listed here are 16 T cell receptor beta chains from one sample, sequenced in a study of blood T cell repertoires in COVID-19. Profiling relied on immunoSEQ multiplex PCR, and the TCRdb table lists in-frame clones only, not all of them. Of approximately 210,000 clones in the sample, roughly 84% were seen once. Sequenced input: peripheral blood. The receptors were sampled from an elderly woman with acute or convalescent COVID-19.

The chain combines TRBV7-9 with TRBJ2-3, with TRBD2 identical over 15 bases. V trimming: 5 bases; J trimming: 0 bases; junction bases outside the gene matches: 3. The CDR3 loop spans 17 amino acids. Per the germline V gene, CDR1 is SEHNR and CDR2 is FQNEAQ (reference sequence). The CDR3 DNA reads as TGTGCCAGCAGCCTCGGGACTAGCGGGGGGAGCACAGATACGCAGTATTTT. The encoded protein is CASSLGTSGGSTDTQYF.

The rearrangement uses TRBV19 and TRBJ1-2; 12 bases are a match to TRBD1. Germline V gene lookup returns CDR1 LNHDA and CDR2 SQIVND (reference sequence). The CDR3 has 17 amino acids. V was pared by 4 bases and J by 7 bases, with 13 bases of the junction left unmatched. The CDR3 reads CASSTLPGQGAESGYTF. CDR3 bases: TGTGCCAGTAGTACCCTTCCGGGACAGGGGGCTGAGTCTGGCTACACCTTC.

This chain links TRBV6-5 with TRBJ1-1; D not resolved. The CDR3 runs 12 residues. CDR1 is MNHEY and CDR2 is SVGAGI in the germline V gene. Trimming pared 11 bases from V and 3 bases from J, leaving 13 bases between. CDR3 coding DNA: TGTGCCGCTCGGCGGAGGGACACTGAAGCTTTCTTT. Amino acid sequence: CAARRRDTEAFF.

CDR3 region: CASTISPAASRTEAFF. CDR3 DNA sequence: TGTGCCAGCACAATTAGCCCCGCGGCGTCGCGCACTGAAGCTTTCTTT. The chain is built from TRBV28 and TRBJ1-1; D not certain. The germline V gene encodes CDR1 MDHEN and CDR2 SYDVKM. V was clipped by 7 bases and J by 4 bases, with 22 bases between them. This CDR3 has 16 residues.

The CDR3, as DNA: TGTGCCAGCAGGGGAGAGGGCCTCCACGAGCAGTACTTC. The encoded protein is CASRGEGLHEQYF. The rearrangement uses TRBV5-8 and TRBJ2-7; possibly TRBD2 for D (5 bases). The CDR3 totals 13 residues. Germline CDR1 and CDR2: SGHTS and YDEGEE. Trimming shortened V by 5 bases and J by 5 bases, and 14 bases separated the two germline ends.

CDR3: CASSPSPSSYEQYF. Written as DNA, the CDR3 is TGTGCCAGCAGCCCCTCACCGAGCTCCTACGAGCAGTACTTC. V gene TRBV6-5 combines with J gene TRBJ2-7; D is uncertain. With 6 bases removed from V and 0 bases from J, the gap between germline ends came to 12 bases. Germline V lookup: CDR1 MNHEY, CDR2 SVGAGI. This CDR3 comprises 14 residues.

The chain joins TRBV28 to TRBJ2-5; 10 bases map to TRBD1. The CDR3 contains 14 residues. Germline trimming cut 8 bases from V and 5 bases from J; bases unmatched to any gene: 8. The germline V gene has CDR1 MDHEN and CDR2 SYDVKM. CDR3 loop: CASQTGGLRETQYF. CDR3 nucleotides: TGTGCCAGCCAGACAGGGGGCTTAAGGGAGACCCAGTACTTC.

This clone was counted only a few times. The V and J genes are TRBV28 and TRBJ2-5; 7 bases align to TRBD2. The CDR3 consists of 20 residues. Germline V gives CDR1 MDHEN, CDR2 SYDVKM. V dropped 5 bases and J dropped 7; count of bases not matched to a gene: 28. The CDR3 coding sequence is TGTGCCAGCAGTGAATCACGAGGGTCGGGCGAGAAGGGAGGGCGTGGGACCCAGTACTTC. This translates into CASSESRGSGEKGGRGTQYF.

The chain recombines TRBV7-3 with TRBJ1-2, with 9 bases fitting TRBD1. Trimming at V came to 1 base and at J to 8 bases, leaving 8 bases not matched to a gene. CDR1 and CDR2 from the germline V gene are SGHTA and FQGTGA. The CDR3 totals 15 residues. The CDR3, as DNA: TGTGCCAGCAGCTTAAGGACAGGGGAGTCGGACGGCTACACCTTC. Translating it yields CASSLRTGESDGYTF.

The chain recombines TRBV27 with TRBJ2-6, with TRBD1 matching 7 bases. The CDR3 sequence is 17 residues long. Losses at the gene ends were 5 bases for V and 0 bases for J; bases not matched to a gene: 7. The germline CDR1 and CDR2 sequences are MNHEY and SMNVEV (reference sequence). The CDR3 nucleotides are TGTGCCAGCAGTAGGGCAGGGGGTACCTCTGGGGCCAACGTCCTGACTTTC. The encoded protein is CASSRAGGTSGANVLTF.

V gene TRBV6-5 combines with J gene TRBJ1-4; 9 positions match TRBD1. The junction had 5 bases not matched to a gene; V was cut back by 6 bases and J by 6 bases. The CDR3 extends over 14 amino acids. Looked up from germline, CDR1 is MNHEY and CDR2 is SVGAGI. CDR3 coding DNA: TGTGCCAGCAGGCGGACAGGGGATTATGAAAAACTGTTTTTT. This translates into CASRRTGDYEKLFF.

This clone was found a few times. This specimen includes other DNA sequences encoding the same CDR3. CDR3 in DNA: TGTGCCATCAGTGAGGGGGGGTACTATGGCTACACCTTC. Residues: CAISEGGYYGYTF. The rearrangement uses TRBV10-3 and TRBJ1-2; D perhaps matches TRBD1 (5 bases). The CDR3 has 13 residues. Trimming removed 2 bases from V and 3 bases from J, with 7 bases in between. The V gene's germline CDR1 is ENHRY and CDR2 SYGVKD.

The rearrangement joins TRBV19 to TRBJ1-3, with 9 bases fitting TRBD1. Germline CDR1 and CDR2: LNHDA and SQIVND (reference sequence). V trimming: 4 bases; J trimming: 0 bases; junction bases outside the gene matches: 10. The CDR3 totals 18 residues. CDR3 DNA: TGTGCCAGTAGTAGGACCCGGGACAGGGATCTCTCTGGAAACACCATATATTTT. This gives the protein CASSRTRDRDLSGNTIYF.

The chain links TRBV11-3 to TRBJ2-1, with 8 bases aligning to TRBD2. The CDR3 has 13 residues. V was clipped by 4 bases and J by 8 bases; unmatched bases: 4. Germline loops: CDR1 SGHNT, CDR2 YENEEA. Written as DNA, the CDR3 is TGTGCCAGCAGCTCCCAACTAGCGGATGAGCAGTTCTTC. Translation: CASSSQLADEQFF.

CDR3 region: CASSSTQGAHEQFF. DNA of the CDR3: TGTGCCAGCAGCTCTACCCAGGGGGCGCATGAGCAGTTCTTC. The chain joins TRBV11-1 to TRBJ2-1; 8 positions agree with TRBD1. The germline V gene encodes CDR1 SGHAT and CDR2 FQDESV (reference sequence). The CDR3 has 14 amino acids. V lost 4 bases, J lost 8 bases, and 7 bases stayed unmatched. The variable domain in full, completed from reference TRBV11-1 and TRBJ2-1, reads EAEVAQSPRYKITEKSQAVAFWCDPISGHATLYWYRQILGQGPELLVQFQDESVVDDSQLPKDRFSAERLKGVDSTLKIQPAELGDSAMYLCASSSTQGAHEQFFGPGTRLTVL.

This chain joins TRBV19 and TRBJ1-1, with D possibly being TRBD1 (5 bases). CDR1 is LNHDA and CDR2 is SQIVND in the germline V gene (reference sequence). V shed 5 bases and J shed 3 bases, with 28 bases lying between them. This CDR3 region has 19 residues. CDR3 coding DNA: TGTGCCAGTAGTCCTCAACTGGGGACTTCCCCCAAGGGAGACACTGAAGCTTTCTTT. Protein: CASSPQLGTSPKGDTEAFF. Full variable domain (rest looked up from reference TRBV19 and TRBJ1-1): DGGITQSPKYLFRKEGQNVTLSCEQNLNHDAMYWYRQDPGQGLRLIYYSQIVNDFQKGDIAEGYSVSREKKESFPLTVTSAQKNPTAFYLCASSPQLGTSPKGDTEAFFGQGTRLTVV.